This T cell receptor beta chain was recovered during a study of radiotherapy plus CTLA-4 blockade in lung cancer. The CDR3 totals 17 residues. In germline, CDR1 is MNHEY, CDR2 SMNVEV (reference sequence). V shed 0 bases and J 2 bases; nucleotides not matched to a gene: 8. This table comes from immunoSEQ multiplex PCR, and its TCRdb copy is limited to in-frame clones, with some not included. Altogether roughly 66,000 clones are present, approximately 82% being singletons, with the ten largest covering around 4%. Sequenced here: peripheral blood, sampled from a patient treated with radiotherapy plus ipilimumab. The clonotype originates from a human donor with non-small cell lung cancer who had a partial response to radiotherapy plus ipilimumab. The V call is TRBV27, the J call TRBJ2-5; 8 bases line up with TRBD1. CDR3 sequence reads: CASSLSQGASGQETQYF. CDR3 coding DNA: TGTGCCAGCAGTTTATCGCAGGGGGCAAGCGGACAAGAGACCCAGTACTTC.